This paragraph covers one T cell receptor beta chain sequence. Sequencing used immunoSEQ multiplex PCR; TCRdb keeps in-frame clones, though not all of them. Counted here are about 16,000 clones, around 89% occurring once; the ten biggest clones make up approximately 10%. Time point: baseline, week 1 (first vaccination visit). The treatment is: pre-vaccination baseline after standard-of-care therapy. Each tumor in the donors was a new WHO grade 3 or 4 astrocytoma, IDH1-mutant and ATRX-lost. The data were taken from a study of a mutant IDH1 vaccine in newly diagnosed glioma. As for the study in general: Treated patients had a mean age of 40.4 years and a sex split that was roughly 60% male and about 40% female. Therapy received beforehand was radiotherapy, temozolomide, or both, with most patients given both.

The clonotype originates from a woman between 40 and 55 years old with glioma. Some clones in this sample may be carry-over from other donors' samples. Sequencing was performed on PBMCs, taken from a glioma patient treated with radiotherapy, temozolomide or both.

Here the CDR3 DNA reads TGTGCCAGCAGTTCGACAGGGTCCTACTATGGCTACACCTTC. Translation: CASSSTGSYYGYTF. The chain links TRBV27 to TRBJ1-2; 7 bases align to TRBD1. Per germline, CDR1 MNHEY and CDR2 SMNVEV (reference sequence). The CDR3 sequence is 14 residues long. V lost 4 bases, J lost 3 bases, and 5 bases stayed unmatched.